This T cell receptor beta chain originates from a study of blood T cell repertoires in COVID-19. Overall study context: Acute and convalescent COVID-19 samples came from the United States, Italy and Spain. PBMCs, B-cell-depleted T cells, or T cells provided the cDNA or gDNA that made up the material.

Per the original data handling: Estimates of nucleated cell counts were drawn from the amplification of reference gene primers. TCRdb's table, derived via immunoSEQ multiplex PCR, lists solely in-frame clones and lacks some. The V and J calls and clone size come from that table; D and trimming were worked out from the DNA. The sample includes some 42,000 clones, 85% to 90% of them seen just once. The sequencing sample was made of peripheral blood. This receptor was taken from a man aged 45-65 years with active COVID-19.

This CDR3 is CSASDSFSYEQYF. The CDR3 DNA follows: TGCAGTGCTAGTGACTCCTTTTCCTACGAGCAGTACTTC. The rearrangement joins TRBV20-1 to TRBJ2-7; D gene unclear. The germline V gene has CDR1 DFQATT and CDR2 SNEGSKA (reference sequence). Trimming removed 3 bases from V and 1 base from J, with 10 bases in between. CDR3 length equals 13 residues.